This entry lists 5 T cell receptor beta chains sequenced from one sample in a study of blood T cells in healthy people across ages. The use of a sample-barcoded 5' primer and a J-beta primer mix characterized a second PCR of roughly 7 to 12 cycles. MiXCR was run by TCRdb on the 5' RACE reads, yielding one entry per CDR3 protein. Found here are 1.5 million to 2 million distinct CDR3 sequences, about two fifths of them singletons; the top ten hold 23%. What was sequenced was blood. The receptors originated from a human donor in good health.

In its sample, this clonotype was seen a few times. V gene TRBV28 combines with J gene TRBJ2-5; D is ambiguous. Trimming removed 3 bases from V and 5 bases from J, with 7 bases in between. Germline V gene lookup returns CDR1 MDHEN and CDR2 SYDVKM. The CDR3 is 12 amino acids. The CDR3 protein is CASSFTSETQYF. For the CDR3, the DNA is TGTGCCAGCAGTTTTACCTCGGAGACCCAGTACTTC.

The chain combines TRBV7-2 with TRBJ1-2; the D gene is possibly TRBD1 (6 bases). Deletions cut 4 bases from V and 4 bases from J, with 16 bases between. The CDR3 runs 15 residues. CDR1 is SGHTA and CDR2 is FQGNSA in the germline V gene. CDR3 region: CASSSPGDVLYGYTF. The CDR3 DNA reads TGTGCCAGCAGCTCCCCAGGGGACGTCCTCTATGGCTACACCTTC.

The chain links TRBV7-2 to TRBJ2-5; TRBD2 agrees at 7 bases. The CDR3 spans 15 residues. The V gene's germline CDR1 is SGHTA and CDR2 FQGNSA. V was clipped by 2 bases and J by 5 bases; unmatched bases: 8. The CDR3 sequence: CASSLKTGGWETQYF. The CDR3 DNA follows: TGTGCCAGCAGCTTAAAGACGGGGGGATGGGAGACCCAGTACTTC.

This chain uses TRBV10-3 with TRBJ1-4; no clear D gene. CDR1 ENHRY and CDR2 SYGVKD come from the germline V gene. The CDR3 extends over 13 amino acids. V was clipped by 7 bases and J by 2 bases, with 8 bases between them. The CDR3 DNA sequence: TGTGCCATCACGGGCAGTACTAATGAAAAACTGTTTTTT. It encodes CAITGSTNEKLFF.

As to this clonotype: Being one base from a much bigger clone, this may be a read error. The CDR3 does not end in the conserved phenylalanine or tryptophan, so this is likely a read error. V and J are TRBV10-3 and TRBJ1-1; maybe TRBD1 (6 bases). CDR3 length: 14 residues. Germline V gene sequence: CDR1 ENHRY, CDR2 SYGVKD. Trimming took 7 bases from V and 4 from J, leaving 16 bases between them. The CDR3 sequence: CAIMAPQGGTEAFL. Here the CDR3 DNA reads TGTGCCATCATGGCCCCACAGGGCGGCACTGAAGCTTTCTTG.